The 29 T cell receptor beta chains presented below share a single source sample, sequenced in a study of blood T cell repertoires in COVID-19. Sequencing used immunoSEQ multiplex PCR; TCRdb keeps in-frame clones, though not all of them. This sample has 150,000 to 250,000 clones; 70% to 85% occur once, and the top ten carry 6% to 8%. The sample was peripheral blood. The receptors here all came from a human donor with acute or convalescent COVID-19. The donor label of this sample is uncertain.

The V and J genes are TRBV28 and TRBJ1-2; 7 nucleotides match TRBD1. V dropped 2 bases and J dropped 4; count of bases not matched to a gene: 7. The CDR3 has 15 residues. Germline V lookup: CDR1 MDHEN, CDR2 SYDVKM. CDR3 sequence: CASSLGAGGGYGYTF. DNA for the CDR3: TGTGCCAGCAGTTTAGGGGCAGGGGGAGGCTATGGCTACACCTTC.

This chain links TRBV11-2 with TRBJ2-7; D possibly corresponds to TRBD2 (5 bases). Trimming shortened V by 8 bases and J by 7 bases, and 21 bases separated the two germline ends. CDR3 size: 14 residues. Germline assignment: CDR1 SGHAT and CDR2 FQNNGV. The chain's CDR3 is CASVMGEPTDEQYF. CDR3 bases: TGTGCCAGCGTTATGGGAGAGCCTACCGATGAGCAGTACTTC. Complete variable domain (other parts from reference TRBV11-2 and TRBJ2-7): EAGVAQSPRYKIIEKRQSVAFWCNPISGHATLYWYQQILGQGPKLLIQFQNNGVVDDSQLPKDRFSAERLKGVDSTLKIQPAKLEDSAVYLCASVMGEPTDEQYFGPGTRLTVT.

The V and J genes are TRBV5-1 and TRBJ2-5, with D maybe TRBD1 (6 bases). Between the trimmed V and J ends, which lost 1 base and 1 base, there was a span of 11 bases. CDR1 and CDR2 from the germline V gene are SGHRS and YFSETQ. The CDR3 covers 15 residues. CDR3 sequence (DNA): TGCGCCAGCAGCTTGACAGGGCGGATCCAAGAGACCCAGTACTTC. Translating it yields CASSLTGRIQETQYF.

This chain connects TRBV11-2 to TRBJ2-2; the D gene is possibly TRBD2 (6 bases). The CDR3 has 14 residues. From germline, CDR1 is SGHAT and CDR2 FQNNGV. The V and J ends lost 0 bases and 6 bases respectively, with 8 bases between them. The CDR3 protein is CASSLDRGSGELFF. CDR3 coding DNA: TGTGCCAGCAGCTTAGATCGGGGGTCCGGGGAGCTGTTTTTT.

The chain combines TRBV28 with TRBJ2-5, with a tentative D call TRBD2 (5 bases). This CDR3 is 14 amino acids long. The V gene lost 5 bases and the J gene lost 4 bases, with 14 bases spanning the gap. Germline CDR1 is MDHEN and CDR2 is SYDVKM. The DNA for the CDR3 is TGTGCCAGCAGTCCGCCGGGGTCAGGAGAGACCCAGTACTTC. Protein product: CASSPPGSGETQYF.

This sequence joins TRBV11-2 and TRBJ2-1; tentative D call: TRBD1 (7 bases). The CDR3 is 14 residues long. Per germline, CDR1 SGHAT and CDR2 FQNNGV. V dropped 7 bases and J dropped 6 bases, with 16 bases sitting between them. CDR3 sequence: CASNRGTDANEQFF. In DNA form, the CDR3 reads TGTGCCAGCAACCGGGGGACAGATGCCAATGAGCAGTTCTTC.

This clone was seen only once. Additional DNA sequences in this sample encode the identical CDR3. This chain links TRBV7-2 with TRBJ1-5, with 8 positions matching TRBD1. This CDR3 is 15 amino acids long. In germline, CDR1 is SGHTA, CDR2 FQGNSA. The V gene end was trimmed by 4 bases and the J gene end by 1 base; junction bases not matched to a gene: 3. CDR3 residues: CASSSGGASNQPQHF. CDR3 DNA: TGTGCCAGCAGCTCAGGGGGCGCAAGCAATCAGCCCCAGCATTTT.

The chain is built from TRBV19 and TRBJ1-5; 9 positions match TRBD1. The CDR3 loop spans 15 amino acids. V was clipped by 6 bases and J by 0 bases; unmatched bases: 3. Germline CDR1 and CDR2: LNHDA and SQIVND (reference sequence). The CDR3 region has the DNA TGTGCCAGTAGGAGGGACAGGGATAGCAATCAGCCCCAGCATTTT. Its translation is CASRRDRDSNQPQHF. Together with reference TRBV19 and TRBJ1-5, the CDR3 gives the full variable domain: DGGITQSPKYLFRKEGQNVTLSCEQNLNHDAMYWYRQDPGQGLRLIYYSQIVNDFQKGDIAEGYSVSREKKESFPLTVTSAQKNPTAFYLCASRRDRDSNQPQHFGDGTRLSIL.

The chain employs TRBV2 and TRBJ2-2; 7 nucleotides line up with TRBD1. Germline trimming cut 8 bases from V and 1 base from J; bases unmatched to any gene: 7. This CDR3 is 15 amino acids long. Germline assignment: CDR1 SNHLY and CDR2 FYNNEI. CDR3 DNA sequence: TGTGCCAGCGGGAGAAACAGGGGGAACACCGGGGAGCTGTTTTTT. Its protein is CASGRNRGNTGELFF.

The J gene is TRBJ1-6, the V gene TRBV28; D not certain. V lost 6 bases and J 7 bases, leaving 7 bases between the germline ends. Germline V CDR1 and CDR2: MDHEN, SYDVKM. The CDR3 covers 12 residues. CDR3 in DNA: TGTGCCAGCAGCCTCCTGAATTCACCCCTCCACTTT. It specifies CASSLLNSPLHF.

This chain connects TRBV7-2 to TRBJ2-5, with TRBD2 matching 8 bases. CDR3 length equals 16 residues. Germline trimming cut 2 bases from V and 5 bases from J; bases unmatched to any gene: 10. Germline CDR1 reads SGHTA; CDR2 reads FQGNSA. CDR3 nucleotide sequence: TGTGCCAGCAGCTTAACGATAGCGGGAAGGGGGGAGACCCAGTACTTC. Its translation is CASSLTIAGRGETQYF.

The chain employs TRBV27 and TRBJ2-7, with 9 nucleotides matching TRBD2. V lost 6 bases and J lost 2; bases outside the gene matches: 8. The CDR3 spans 15 residues. Germline values: CDR1 MNHEY, CDR2 SMNVEV (reference sequence). CDR3 nucleotides: TGTGCCAGCAGCCGCGGACTAGCGACCGCCTACGAGCAGTACTTC. Translated, it gives CASSRGLATAYEQYF.

The CDR3 loop is CARGLLRLAGYTDTQYF. The CDR3 bases are TGTGCCAGAGGTCTCTTAAGACTAGCGGGATACACAGATACGCAGTATTTT. The V call is TRBV5-3, the J call TRBJ2-3; 11 bases are a match to TRBD2. TRBV5-3 qualifies as an ORF whose function is uncertain. The CDR3 loop spans 17 amino acids. V trimming: 7 bases; J trimming: 2 bases; junction bases outside the gene matches: 12.

The gene calls are TRBV28 and TRBJ1-4, with D maybe TRBD1 (5 bases). Germline V gives CDR1 MDHEN, CDR2 SYDVKM. The CDR3 is 15 residues long. Trimming removed 3 bases at V and 7 bases at J, with 15 bases between. The CDR3 sequence: CASSFVRGYSEKLFF. The CDR3 DNA follows: TGTGCCAGCAGTTTCGTAAGGGGATACAGTGAAAAACTGTTTTTT.

Notes on this clone: Other DNA variants within this sample encode the same CDR3. V and J are TRBV3-1 (or the pseudogene TRBV3-2) and TRBJ1-1, with D possibly being TRBD1 (5 bases). This CDR3 contains 13 residues. The V gene lost 1 base and the J gene lost 4 bases, with 7 bases spanning the gap. CDR1 and CDR2 from the germline V gene are LGHDT and YNNKEL (reference sequence). The CDR3 sequence: CASSQGGVTEAFF. For the CDR3, the DNA is TGTGCCAGCAGCCAAGGGGGGGTCACTGAAGCTTTCTTT.

The V gene is TRBV5-1, the J gene TRBJ2-7, with a weak D call TRBD2 (5 bases). V was pared by 4 bases and J by 3 bases, with 17 bases between. The CDR3 runs to 15 residues. CDR1 and CDR2 (germline): SGHRS, YFSETQ. In nucleotides, the CDR3 is TGCGCCAGCAGCGCCCCGGGTTTCGGGGACTACGAGCAGTACTTC. Its protein is CASSAPGFGDYEQYF. Complete variable domain (other parts from reference TRBV5-1 and TRBJ2-7): KAGVTQTPRYLIKTRGQQVTLSCSPISGHRSVSWYQQTPGQGLQFLFEYFSETQRNKGNFPGRFSGRQFSNSRSEMNVSTLELGDSALYLCASSAPGFGDYEQYFGPGTRLTVT.

This clone was seen more than once but under ten times. The same CDR3 arises from other DNA sequences in this sample as well. The chain has TRBV30 and TRBJ1-2, with TRBD1 matching 7 bases. Germline values: CDR1 GTSNPN, CDR2 SVGIG (reference sequence). This CDR3 comprises 14 residues. V lost 1 base, J lost 8 bases, and 10 bases stayed unmatched. DNA for the CDR3: TGTGCCTGGAGTGCCGACAAGTCAGGGGGAGGCTACACCTTC. Encoded protein: CAWSADKSGGGYTF.

The gene calls are TRBV19 and TRBJ2-7; 12 positions agree with TRBD2. CDR1 and CDR2 (germline): LNHDA, SQIVND (reference sequence). Trimming at V came to 5 bases and at J to 0 bases, leaving 5 bases not matched to a gene. This CDR3 comprises 16 residues. CDR3: CASSDPSGRGSYEQYF. The CDR3 bases are TGTGCCAGTAGTGACCCTAGCGGGAGGGGCTCCTACGAGCAGTACTTC.

The chain couples TRBV6-5 to TRBJ1-2, with a possible D match to TRBD1 (6 bases). V was cut by 6 bases and J by 3 bases, with 11 bases left in between. CDR1 is MNHEY, CDR2 SVGAGI, per germline. This CDR3 contains 13 residues. CDR3 protein: CASSNRADYGYTF. The DNA of the CDR3 is TGTGCCAGCAGCAACAGGGCCGACTATGGCTACACCTTC.

The chain employs TRBV7-3 and TRBJ2-1; the D gene is possibly TRBD1 (5 bases). Trimming took off 5 bases at V and 0 bases at J, with 11 bases between the two ends. The CDR3 is 15 residues long. The germline CDR1 and CDR2 sequences are SGHTA and FQGTGA. CDR3 nucleotides: TGTGCCAGCAGCCCCCGACAGAGCTCCTACAATGAGCAGTTCTTC. Translated, it gives CASSPRQSSYNEQFF.

The genes are TRBV6-5 and TRBJ1-5; D unresolved. The V gene lost 0 bases and the J gene lost 4 bases, with 7 bases spanning the gap. Germline CDR1 and CDR2: MNHEY and SVGAGI. The CDR3 length is 14 residues. CDR3 nucleotides: TGTGCCAGCAGTTACTCCTTCAGAAATCAGCCCCAGCATTTT. Protein product: CASSYSFRNQPQHF.

The chain is built from TRBV19 and TRBJ2-7, with TRBD1 matching 8 bases. The ends lost 5 bases at V and 2 bases at J; junction bases unmatched: 5. This CDR3 is built from 14 residues. Germline assignment: CDR1 LNHDA and CDR2 SQIVND (reference sequence). CDR3 sequence reads: CASSAPGGTYEQYF. DNA for the CDR3: TGTGCCAGTAGTGCCCCAGGGGGCACCTACGAGCAGTACTTC. Full variable domain (remainder filled in from reference TRBV19 and TRBJ2-7): DGGITQSPKYLFRKEGQNVTLSCEQNLNHDAMYWYRQDPGQGLRLIYYSQIVNDFQKGDIAEGYSVSREKKESFPLTVTSAQKNPTAFYLCASSAPGGTYEQYFGPGTRLTVT.

The chain combines TRBV30 with TRBJ1-2, with 9 bases matching TRBD1. From germline, CDR1 is GTSNPN and CDR2 SVGIG (reference sequence). This CDR3 has 16 amino acids. V lost 1 base to trimming and J lost 8 bases; unmatched junction nucleotides: 14. CDR3 nucleotides: TGTGCCTGGAGTGGGGGAAACAGGGGGCAGCTCGTCGGCTACACCTTC. It codes for CAWSGGNRGQLVGYTF. The variable domain in full, completed from reference TRBV30 and TRBJ1-2, reads SQTIHQWPATLVQPVGSPLSLECTVEGTSNPNLYWYRQAAGRGLQLLFYSVGIGQISSEVPQNLSASRPQDRQFILSSKKLLLSDSGFYLCAWSGGNRGQLVGYTFGSGTRLTVV.

The sample holds one count of this clone. The chain combines TRBV5-8 with TRBJ1-3; no definite D call. From germline, CDR1 is SGHTS and CDR2 YDEGEE. This CDR3 comprises 12 residues. The V end lost 4 bases, the J end lost 2 bases, and 4 bases lay between the germline ends. CDR3 in amino acids: CASSGPGNTIYF. The CDR3, as DNA: TGTGCCAGCAGCGGGCCTGGAAACACCATATATTTT. Full variable domain (missing parts from reference TRBV5-8 and TRBJ1-3): EAGVTQSPTHLIKTRGQQATLRCSPISGHTSVYWYQQALGLGLQFLLWYDEGEERNRGNFPPRFSGRQFPNYSSELNVNALELEDSALYLCASSGPGNTIYFGEGSWLTVV.

V and J are TRBV7-6 and TRBJ2-6, with D perhaps TRBD2 (5 bases). The germline V and J ends were trimmed by 0 bases and 3 bases, with 12 bases remaining between them. The CDR3 is 17 amino acids. Germline V gene data show CDR1 as SGHVS and CDR2 as FNYEAQ. The CDR3 DNA is TGTGCCAGCAGCTTAGCGCTCGGGGTTGTTGGGGCCAACGTCCTGACTTTC. This gives the protein CASSLALGVVGANVLTF.

This clone was seen a handful of times. The V and J genes are TRBV5-1 and TRBJ1-2, with D tentatively TRBD1 (5 bases). The V and J ends lost 2 bases and 4 bases respectively, with 12 bases between them. Germline lookup yields CDR1 SGHRS and CDR2 YFSETQ. This CDR3 has 14 amino acids. DNA for the CDR3: TGCGCCAGCAGCTTAACAGGCGATCTCTATGGCTACACCTTC. Translated, it gives CASSLTGDLYGYTF.

This clone was found once. J is TRBJ1-5 and V is TRBV27; D call uncertain. CDR3 size: 13 residues. The V gene's germline CDR1 is MNHEY and CDR2 SMNVEV (reference sequence). V lost 3 bases, J lost 5 bases, and 8 bases lay in between. The CDR3, as DNA: TGTGCCAGCAGTTTTTCCCGTTATCAGCCCCAGCATTTT. Translated, it gives CASSFSRYQPQHF.

In its sample, this clone was seen once. The J gene is TRBJ2-5, the V gene TRBV21-1; TRBD2, the table's D call, lacks a check against the DNA. TRBV21-1 is a listed pseudogene. The CDR3 spans 17 residues. CDR3 sequence (DNA): TGTGCCAGCAGCAAAATAGGGGTAGCGGGCATGAAAGAGACCCAGTACTTC. It translates to CASSKIGVAGMKETQYF.

The chain recombines TRBV21-1 with TRBJ2-6; the table's D call, TRBD1, was not checked against the DNA. TRBV21-1 is marked as a pseudogene. CDR3 length: 18 amino acids. This CDR3 is CASSKKTIQGSGANVLTF. For the CDR3, the DNA is TGTGCCAGCAGCAAGAAGACTATACAGGGTTCTGGGGCCAACGTCCTGACTTTC.